The rows below give T cell receptor beta chains drawn from one sample of a study of post-analysis software for immune sequencing data. Each CDR3 protein gets one entry after TCRdb re-called the PCR reads with MiXCR. The table has about 770,000 distinct CDR3 sequences, 46% seen once. Sequencing was carried out using blood. These receptors were obtained from a girl aged 5-17 years with multiple sclerosis. Both conserved end residues are part of each CDR3. D genes are given only for firm matches. The listing skips clone size in some rows; elsewhere it reads once, few, many or a size class.

.,TRBJ2-1,.,TRBV25-1,CASSEYFGATPDYNEQFF,TGTGCCAGCAGTGAATATTTTGGCGCTACCCCTGACTACAATGAGCAGTTCTTC
TRBD2,TRBJ2-7,few,TRBV10-3,CASRRAGEDEQYF,TGTGCCAGTCGCCGAGCGGGAGAAGACGAGCAGTACTTC
.,TRBJ2-7,few,TRBV11-2,CASSQRQVTSSYEQYF,TGTGCCAGCAGCCAAAGACAGGTTACCTCCTCCTACGAGCAGTACTTC
TRBD2,TRBJ2-2,.,TRBV7-3,CASSLASGLAGSGELFF,TGTGCCAGCAGCTTAGCCTCTGGACTAGCGGGATCCGGGGAGCTGTTTTTT
TRBD1,TRBJ2-7,.,TRBV7-9,CASSFAGTGSYEQYF,TGTGCCAGCAGCTTTGCCGGGACAGGGTCCTACGAGCAGTACTTC
.,TRBJ2-5,.,TRBV10-3,CAIRVGGAEPQETQYF,TGTGCCATCAGGGTTGGAGGGGCCGAACCCCAAGAGACCCAGTACTTC
.,TRBJ2-1,.,TRBV6-6,CASSWPGPREQFF,TGTGCCAGCAGTTGGCCGGGACCCCGGGAGCAGTTCTTC
.,TRBJ2-7,.,TRBV6-2/TRBV6-3,CASSYFDRLYEQYF,TGTGCCAGCAGTTACTTCGACAGGCTCTACGAGCAGTACTTC
.,TRBJ2-2,.,TRBV7-8,CASVGTGELFF,TGTGCCAGCGTGGGCACCGGGGAGCTGTTTTTT
.,TRBJ1-6,.,TRBV6-6,CASSYVSYNSPLHF,TGTGCCAGCAGTTATGTCTCCTATAATTCACCCCTCCACTTT
.,TRBJ2-1,.,TRBV3-1,CASSQERRSQFF,TGTGCCAGCAGCCAAGAGAGGAGGTCCCAGTTCTTC
TRBD2,TRBJ2-1,.,TRBV7-2,CASSFSRTSAEQFF,TGTGCCAGCAGCTTTTCTCGGACTAGCGCTGAGCAGTTCTTC
.,TRBJ2-4,few,TRBV21-1,CASSKWGGTPQRAKNIQYF,TGTGCCAGCAGCAAATGGGGCGGGACACCACAACGGGCCAAAAACATTCAGTACTTC
TRBD2,TRBJ2-3,few,TRBV5-1,CASSLVLAASTDTQYF,TGCGCCAGCAGCTTGGTACTAGCGGCTAGCACAGATACGCAGTATTTT
TRBD2,TRBJ2-7,.,TRBV4-1,CASSQERVGAGDEQYF,TGCGCCAGCAGCCAAGAGAGAGTAGGAGCGGGAGACGAGCAGTACTTC
.,TRBJ1-5,.,TRBV19,CASSIEPGVVGNQPQHF,TGTGCCAGTAGTATAGAACCCGGTGTGGTTGGGAATCAGCCCCAGCATTTT
.,TRBJ1-5,.,TRBV7-2,CASSSPNIHIAQHF,TGTGCCAGCAGCTCGCCTAATATCCATATAGCCCAGCATTTT
.,TRBJ1-2,once,TRBV15,CATSRDKATNYGYTF,TGTGCCACCAGCAGAGATAAGGCCACCAACTATGGCTACACCTTC
TRBD1,TRBJ2-1,.,TRBV4-2,CASSRQTGAGGMDNEQFF,TGTGCCAGCAGCCGACAGACAGGGGCAGGGGGTATGGACAATGAGCAGTTCTTC
TRBD1,TRBJ2-7,.,TRBV20-1,CSARPDRGGEQYF,TGCAGTGCTCGCCCGGACAGGGGAGGCGAGCAGTACTTC
.,TRBJ2-1,few,TRBV5-6,CASSLIDHPTVNNEQFF,TGTGCCAGCAGCCTAATCGATCACCCCACAGTAAACAATGAGCAGTTCTTC
TRBD1,TRBJ1-1,.,TRBV2,CASTMDRVNTEAFF,TGTGCCAGCACCATGGACAGGGTGAACACTGAAGCTTTCTTT
.,TRBJ2-4,.,TRBV20-1,CSAHDRGLAKNIQYF,TGCAGTGCTCACGACCGAGGACTTGCCAAAAACATTCAGTACTTC
.,TRBJ2-7,few,TRBV5-5,CASVRGYEQYF,TGTGCCAGCGTCCGGGGGTACGAGCAGTACTTC
.,TRBJ2-7,.,TRBV20-1,CSARGLADPSYEQYF,TGCAGTGCTAGGGGGTTGGCGGACCCCTCCTACGAGCAGTACTTC
.,TRBJ2-4,.,TRBV2,CASSVREQYF,TGTGCCAGCAGTGTGAGAGAGCAGTACTTC
.,TRBJ1-5,.,TRBV20-1,CSAKFDSQGFNQPQHF,TGCAGTGCTAAATTTGATTCACAGGGCTTCAATCAGCCCCAGCATTTT
TRBD2,TRBJ2-1,.,TRBV7-2,CASSLETSGVPSYNEQFF,TGTGCCAGCAGCTTAGAAACTAGCGGGGTTCCTTCCTACAATGAGCAGTTCTTC
.,TRBJ1-1,few,TRBV12-3/TRBV12-4,CASTNSMNTEAFF,TGTGCCAGCACCAATTCGATGAACACTGAAGCTTTCTTT
.,TRBJ2-7,few,TRBV12-3/TRBV12-4,CASRSRDGTSYEQYF,TGTGCCAGCAGGTCCCGGGACGGGACCTCCTACGAGCAGTACTTC
TRBD2,TRBJ2-3,few,TRBV7-2,CASSSLSGRASQYF,TGTGCCAGCAGTTCCCTTAGCGGGAGGGCCTCGCAGTATTTT
.,TRBJ1-1,.,TRBV24-1,CATAAGPNTEAFF,TGTGCCACCGCAGCGGGACCGAACACTGAAGCTTTCTTT
.,TRBJ2-7,few,TRBV6-1,CASSEVYPTYEQYF,TGTGCCAGCAGTGAAGTCTACCCTACTTACGAGCAGTACTTC
TRBD1,TRBJ1-2,.,TRBV5-1,CASSSDRDGGYTF,TGCGCCAGCAGCTCGGACAGGGACGGCGGCTACACCTTC
TRBD1,TRBJ1-6,.,TRBV10-3,CAIRGDRGRNSPLHF,TGTGCCATCAGAGGGGACAGGGGCCGTAATTCACCCCTCCACTTT
.,TRBJ2-3,.,TRBV6-6,CASSYGLGGLSTDTQYF,TGTGCCAGCAGTTACGGGCTTGGCGGGCTTAGCACAGATACGCAGTATTTT
TRBD2,TRBJ2-5,many,TRBV15,CATSPVAGETQYF,TGTGCCACCAGCCCGGTAGCGGGGGAGACCCAGTACTTC
TRBD1,TRBJ2-1,few,TRBV27,CASSTGGWGRGEQFF,TGTGCCAGCAGTACAGGGGGTTGGGGACGAGGGGAGCAGTTCTTC
TRBD2,TRBJ2-1,.,TRBV20-1,CSATGLAGDYNEQFF,TGCAGTGCTACCGGACTAGCGGGGGACTACAATGAGCAGTTCTTC
TRBD2,TRBJ2-5,.,TRBV15,CATSRGRGRAQETQYF,TGTGCCACCAGTAGAGGACGCGGGAGGGCCCAAGAGACCCAGTACTTC
TRBD2,TRBJ2-3,few,TRBV15,CATSRLAGITDTQYF,TGTGCCACCAGCAGGTTAGCGGGAATCACAGATACGCAGTATTTT